The clone carrying this TCR beta chain showed up just once. The data stem from a study of blood T cell repertoires in COVID-19. Across the whole study: Nucleic acid was either cDNA or gDNA, and it came from T cells, B-cell-depleted T cells, or PBMCs.

Categorization into cohorts depended on clinical history that participants reported. Assay: immunoSEQ multiplex PCR; the TCRdb copy retains only in-frame clones and omits some. In the table there are some 190,000 clones, about 81% of which are singletons. The CDR3 is 16 residues long. The ends lost 6 bases at V and 6 bases at J; junction bases unmatched: 9. CDR1 and CDR2 from the germline V gene are LNHDA and SQIVND (reference sequence). This TCR was sampled from a woman aged 25 to 39 who had recovered from COVID-19. The gene calls are TRBV19 and TRBJ2-7; TRBD2 agrees at 15 bases. The specimen sequenced was PBMCs or T cells enriched from blood (not recorded which). Written as DNA, the CDR3 is TGTGCCAGTAGGGACCACGGACTAGCGGGAGGGGGCGAGCAGTACTTC. Its protein is CASRDHGLAGGGEQYF.